Below, 12 T cell receptor beta chains from the same sample are listed, as sequenced in a study of post-analysis software for immune sequencing data. Study-wide points: A few TRBV segments occurring more often in patients than controls included TRBV5-6, TRBV5-1 and TRBV20-1.

The antigens of these receptors remain unknown. cDNA libraries of TCR beta carried unique molecular identifiers. MiXCR, applied by TCRdb to the PCR reads, yields one record per CDR3 protein. The repertoire consists of 450,000 to 700,000 distinct CDR3 sequences, with 44% occurring once and the leading ten covering around 1.7%. The sequenced sample was blood. All receptors derive from a girl under 18 with multiple sclerosis.

This clonotype was detected a few times. The V gene is TRBV28, the J gene TRBJ1-2; D may be TRBD1 (5 bases). Germline CDR1 is MDHEN and CDR2 is SYDVKM. This CDR3 region has 13 residues. V lost 6 bases and J lost 8, with 16 bases in between. In nucleotides, the CDR3 is TGTGCCAGCAGCGGAGGGGCCCTTCGGGGCTACACCTTC. Translating it yields CASSGGALRGYTF.

This clonotype was seen ten or more times. This sequence joins TRBV12-3 or TRBV12-4 and TRBJ2-1; D is uncertain. This CDR3 comprises 13 residues. V gave up 5 bases and J gave up 4 bases, with 9 bases separating them. CDR3 loop: CASSPQGYNEQFF. The CDR3 bases are TGTGCCAGCAGTCCCCAAGGGTACAATGAGCAGTTCTTC.

The chain joins TRBV6-1 to TRBJ1-6; D remains ambiguous. Germline CDR1 MNHNS, CDR2 SASEGT. The CDR3 sequence is 16 residues long. V lost 1 base, J lost 0 bases, and 7 bases lay in between. The CDR3 protein is CASSEVGSSYNSPLHF. In DNA form, the CDR3 reads TGTGCCAGCAGTGAAGTAGGGAGCTCCTATAATTCACCCCTCCACTTT.

This clonotype showed up just a few times. The chain carries TRBV15 and TRBJ1-5, with 7 bases fitting TRBD1. The CDR3 is 18 amino acids. CDR1 LNHNV and CDR2 YYDKDF come from the germline V gene (reference sequence). The trim removed 3 bases at V and 3 bases at J, leaving 14 bases unmatched. DNA of the CDR3: TGTGCCACCAGCAGCCCCTTAAACAGGGGAGGACCCAATCAGCCCCAGCATTTT. This translates into CATSSPLNRGGPNQPQHF.

This chain uses TRBV5-6 with TRBJ2-1; no firm D call. Trimming pared 3 bases from V and 5 bases from J, leaving 15 bases between. Germline assignment: CDR1 SGHDT and CDR2 YYEEEE. The CDR3 contains 15 residues. The CDR3 sequence: CASSYRVSRNNEQFF. CDR3 DNA: TGTGCCAGCAGCTATAGGGTAAGCAGGAACAATGAGCAGTTCTTC.

In its sample, this clonotype was seen a few times. The rearrangement uses TRBV5-1 and TRBJ2-4; D not certain. V lost 1 base and J 0 bases, leaving 11 bases between the germline ends. CDR1 SGHRS and CDR2 YFSETQ come from the germline V gene. The CDR3 is made up of 16 amino acids. The CDR3 nucleotides read TGCGCCAGCAGCTTGAAAGGCCCCCTAGCCAAAAACATTCAGTACTTC. It translates to CASSLKGPLAKNIQYF.

V and J are TRBV5-1 and TRBJ2-7, with a possible D match to TRBD1 (7 bases). This CDR3 contains 17 residues. Trimming shortened V by 4 bases and J by 3 bases, and 23 bases separated the two germline ends. Germline V gives CDR1 SGHRS, CDR2 YFSETQ. The CDR3 loop is CASSAQLQGGRDYEQYF. CDR3 in DNA: TGCGCCAGCAGCGCACAGCTCCAGGGGGGAAGAGACTACGAGCAGTACTTC.

This clonotype was detected only a few times. V gene TRBV7-9 combines with J gene TRBJ2-1, with 8 bases aligning to TRBD2. The germline gives CDR1 SEHNR, CDR2 FQNEAQ (reference sequence). The CDR3 is 13 residues long. The ends lost 1 base at V and 9 bases at J; junction bases unmatched: 2. Written as DNA, the CDR3 is TGTGCCAGCAGCTTAGTTACTAGCGGTGAGCAGTTCTTC. It codes for CASSLVTSGEQFF.

The chain uses TRBV29-1 and TRBJ2-7; TRBD2 agrees at 10 bases. CDR1 SQVTM and CDR2 ANQGSEA come from the germline V gene. V gave up 5 bases and J gave up 2 bases; unmatched junction bases: 9. This CDR3 is 15 amino acids long. In DNA, the CDR3 is TGCAGCGTTACCGCAACTAGCGGGAAGCCCTACGAGCAGTACTTC. It specifies CSVTATSGKPYEQYF.

The chain uses TRBV12-3 or TRBV12-4 and TRBJ1-2, with a weak D call TRBD1 (6 bases). The V end was cut by 4 bases, the J end by 7 bases, with 19 bases between. The CDR3 length is 15 residues. The DNA of the CDR3 is TGTGCCAGCAGTTGGAACAGGGTACAGGGCTGTGGCTACACCTTC. Protein: CASSWNRVQGCGYTF.

The genes are TRBV3-1 and TRBJ1-1; no firm D call. V lost 4 bases to trimming and J lost 3 bases, with 12 bases between them. This CDR3 comprises 14 residues. Looked up from germline, CDR1 is LGHDT and CDR2 is YNNKEL (reference sequence). The CDR3: CASSPGGVYTEAFF. CDR3 DNA: TGTGCCAGCAGCCCAGGCGGGGTGTACACTGAAGCTTTCTTT.

This clonotype turned up a few times. The chain links TRBV2 to TRBJ2-1; no reliable D call. The CDR3 length is 13 residues. Trimming removed 6 bases from V and 4 bases from J, with 10 bases in between. CDR1 and CDR2 (germline): SNHLY, FYNNEI. The CDR3 DNA reads TGTGCCAGCAGGGTTGGGGTATACAATGAGCAGTTCTTC. Its protein product is CASRVGVYNEQFF.